A selection of T cell receptor beta chains follows, all from one sample in a study of shared clonotypes between healthy human individuals. Profiled with immunoSEQ multiplex PCR; TCRdb holds only in-frame clones, not every one. The repertoire holds about 2.1 million clones, with around 95% as singletons. Sequencing was done on a sample of naive CD8+ T cells from PBMCs. Source of these receptors: a man aged 18 to 30 in good health. Some clones in this sample may be carry-over from other donors' samples. Each CDR3 is given with its conserved first and last residue. Fields, in order: clone size, J gene, D gene, V gene, CDR3 protein, CDR3 DNA. The D gene is left open where the match is weak. Expanded clones get a size class; other rows say once, few or many, or leave the size out.

clone size: .; J gene: TRBJ2-4; D gene: TRBD1; V gene: TRBV27; CDR3 protein: CASSSGTGGLKSGNIQYF; CDR3 DNA: TGTGCCAGCAGTTCCGGGACAGGGGGACTCAAGAGCGGAAACATTCAGTACTTC
clone size: .; J gene: TRBJ2-5; D gene: .; V gene: TRBV11-2; CDR3 protein: CASSLSSSGARRETQYF; CDR3 DNA: TGTGCCAGCAGCTTGAGTTCGTCCGGGGCGCGTCGAGAGACCCAGTACTTC
clone size: once; J gene: TRBJ1-2; D gene: .; V gene: TRBV27; CDR3 protein: CATPMRGDYGYTF; CDR3 DNA: TGTGCCACCCCTATGAGAGGGGACTATGGCTACACCTTC
clone size: .; J gene: TRBJ2-1; D gene: .; V gene: TRBV9; CDR3 protein: CASSPRNNEQFF; CDR3 DNA: TGTGCCAGCAGCCCCCGGAACAATGAGCAGTTCTTC
clone size: once; J gene: TRBJ2-1; D gene: .; V gene: TRBV5-1; CDR3 protein: CASSWGSFQFF; CDR3 DNA: TGCGCCAGCAGCTGGGGGTCCTTCCAGTTCTTC
clone size: .; J gene: TRBJ2-1; D gene: .; V gene: TRBV30; CDR3 protein: CAWSWLGGGPDEQFF; CDR3 DNA: TGTGCCTGGAGTTGGTTAGGGGGAGGGCCGGATGAGCAGTTCTTC
clone size: few; J gene: TRBJ1-1; D gene: .; V gene: TRBV18; CDR3 protein: CASSPDGEGRAEAFF; CDR3 DNA: TGTGCCAGCTCTCCCGATGGGGAGGGTCGCGCTGAAGCTTTCTTT
clone size: few; J gene: TRBJ2-2; D gene: .; V gene: TRBV7-9; CDR3 protein: CASTGRTGELFF; CDR3 DNA: TGTGCCAGCACCGGGAGAACCGGGGAGCTGTTTTTT
clone size: .; J gene: TRBJ2-2; D gene: .; V gene: TRBV12-1; CDR3 protein: CASSSTRQGTGELFF; CDR3 DNA: TGTGCCAGCAGCTCGACCCGACAGGGCACCGGGGAGCTGTTTTTT
clone size: .; J gene: TRBJ2-7; D gene: .; V gene: TRBV27; CDR3 protein: CASSLLTTRADEQYF; CDR3 DNA: TGTGCCAGCAGTTTATTAACGACTAGAGCGGACGAGCAGTACTTC
clone size: .; J gene: TRBJ1-1; D gene: .; V gene: TRBV7-9; CDR3 protein: CASSFRARVVENTEAFF; CDR3 DNA: TGTGCCAGCAGCTTTAGGGCCAGAGTGGTGGAAAACACTGAAGCTTTCTTT
clone size: .; J gene: TRBJ2-3; D gene: .; V gene: TRBV6-1; CDR3 protein: CASTGGRHTDTQYF; CDR3 DNA: TGTGCCAGCACCGGCGGGCGGCACACAGATACGCAGTATTTT
clone size: .; J gene: TRBJ2-7; D gene: .; V gene: TRBV27; CDR3 protein: CASSVYPSYEQYF; CDR3 DNA: TGTGCCAGCAGTGTCTACCCCTCCTACGAGCAGTACTTC
clone size: once; J gene: TRBJ1-2; D gene: .; V gene: TRBV19; CDR3 protein: CASTFGGEVYGYTF; CDR3 DNA: TGTGCCAGTACCTTCGGCGGCGAAGTGTATGGCTACACCTTC
clone size: .; J gene: TRBJ2-3; D gene: .; V gene: TRBV7-6; CDR3 protein: CASSLARDSERVTDTQYF; CDR3 DNA: TGTGCCAGCAGCTTAGCCAGGGATAGCGAAAGGGTCACAGATACGCAGTATTTT
clone size: .; J gene: TRBJ1-1; D gene: .; V gene: TRBV6-1; CDR3 protein: CATGGMWGRDTEAFF; CDR3 DNA: TGTGCCACGGGAGGGATGTGGGGTCGAGACACTGAAGCTTTCTTT
clone size: once; J gene: TRBJ2-2; D gene: TRBD2; V gene: TRBV27; CDR3 protein: CASSVLLAGGPAGELFF; CDR3 DNA: TGTGCCAGCAGTGTACTACTAGCGGGAGGGCCCGCCGGGGAGCTGTTTTTT
clone size: once; J gene: TRBJ2-1; D gene: TRBD2; V gene: TRBV27; CDR3 protein: CASTFSGGHNEQFF; CDR3 DNA: TGTGCCAGCACCTTCAGCGGGGGACACAATGAGCAGTTCTTC
clone size: .; J gene: TRBJ1-2; D gene: .; V gene: TRBV30; CDR3 protein: CAWSVLGSNYGYTF; CDR3 DNA: TGTGCCTGGAGTGTACTCGGTTCTAACTATGGCTACACCTTC
clone size: .; J gene: TRBJ1-1; D gene: .; V gene: TRBV13; CDR3 protein: CASSLAQMNTEAFF; CDR3 DNA: TGTGCCAGCAGCTTAGCACAGATGAACACTGAAGCTTTCTTT
clone size: .; J gene: TRBJ1-2; D gene: .; V gene: TRBV6-5; CDR3 protein: CASSSVDGYTF; CDR3 DNA: TGTGCCAGCAGTTCGGTCGATGGCTACACCTTC
clone size: .; J gene: TRBJ2-5; D gene: .; V gene: TRBV4-1; CDR3 protein: CASSQVGGGETQYF; CDR3 DNA: TGCGCCAGCAGCCAAGTGGGGGGAGGAGAGACCCAGTACTTC
clone size: .; J gene: TRBJ2-4; D gene: .; V gene: TRBV28; CDR3 protein: CASSLRAPRPAKNIQYF; CDR3 DNA: TGTGCCAGCAGCTTACGAGCGCCCAGACCAGCCAAAAACATTCAGTACTTC
clone size: .; J gene: TRBJ2-7; D gene: .; V gene: TRBV27; CDR3 protein: CASSPLDTSYEQYF; CDR3 DNA: TGTGCCAGCAGTCCCCTTGACACGTCCTACGAGCAGTACTTC
clone size: .; J gene: TRBJ2-7; D gene: TRBD2; V gene: TRBV30; CDR3 protein: CAWSLPIAGYEQYF; CDR3 DNA: TGTGCCTGGAGCCTCCCTATAGCGGGGTACGAGCAGTACTTC
clone size: .; J gene: TRBJ1-5; D gene: .; V gene: TRBV19; CDR3 protein: CASSTTRTASNQPQHF; CDR3 DNA: TGTGCCAGTAGTACAACGAGGACGGCTAGCAATCAGCCCCAGCATTTT
clone size: once; J gene: TRBJ1-5; D gene: .; V gene: TRBV19; CDR3 protein: CASSPGPRTNQPQHF; CDR3 DNA: TGTGCCAGTAGTCCGGGACCGAGGACCAATCAGCCCCAGCATTTT
clone size: once; J gene: TRBJ2-5; D gene: .; V gene: TRBV6-5; CDR3 protein: CASTSRADYQETQYF; CDR3 DNA: TGTGCCAGCACGTCTAGGGCAGATTACCAAGAGACCCAGTACTTC
clone size: once; J gene: TRBJ2-7; D gene: TRBD2; V gene: TRBV15; CDR3 protein: CATSGLAGSAYEQYF; CDR3 DNA: TGTGCCACCAGCGGACTAGCGGGGAGCGCCTACGAGCAGTACTTC
clone size: .; J gene: TRBJ1-2; D gene: .; V gene: TRBV5-1; CDR3 protein: CASSLEGANYGYTF; CDR3 DNA: TGCGCCAGCAGCTTGGAGGGGGCTAACTATGGCTACACCTTC
clone size: .; J gene: TRBJ2-1; D gene: TRBD1; V gene: TRBV28; CDR3 protein: CASSGQGASYNEQFF; CDR3 DNA: TGTGCCAGCAGTGGACAGGGGGCCTCCTACAATGAGCAGTTCTTC
clone size: few; J gene: TRBJ1-5; D gene: TRBD1; V gene: TRBV6-5; CDR3 protein: CASSSGQGARNQPQHF; CDR3 DNA: TGTGCCAGCAGTTCGGGACAGGGGGCTCGGAATCAGCCCCAGCATTTT
clone size: .; J gene: TRBJ2-2; D gene: .; V gene: TRBV6-4; CDR3 protein: CASSDSYTGELFF; CDR3 DNA: TGTGCCAGCAGTGATTCTTACACCGGGGAGCTGTTTTTT
clone size: .; J gene: TRBJ2-2; D gene: TRBD2; V gene: TRBV27; CDR3 protein: CASSLAGGTGELFF; CDR3 DNA: TGTGCCAGCAGCCTAGCGGGGGGCACCGGGGAGCTGTTTTTT
clone size: .; J gene: TRBJ1-2; D gene: .; V gene: TRBV5-5; CDR3 protein: CASSSDLYGYTF; CDR3 DNA: TGTGCCAGCAGCTCCGATCTGTATGGCTACACCTTC
clone size: once; J gene: TRBJ2-7; D gene: TRBD1; V gene: TRBV29-1; CDR3 protein: CSVETGDDYEQYF; CDR3 DNA: TGCAGCGTTGAGACAGGGGATGACTACGAGCAGTACTTC
clone size: .; J gene: TRBJ2-2; D gene: .; V gene: TRBV6-5; CDR3 protein: CASSFRPEGTGELFF; CDR3 DNA: TGTGCCAGCAGTTTCCGACCTGAAGGCACCGGGGAGCTGTTTTTT
clone size: .; J gene: TRBJ2-2; D gene: .; V gene: TRBV29-1; CDR3 protein: CSVGAAENTGELFF; CDR3 DNA: TGCAGCGTTGGGGCAGCAGAGAACACCGGGGAGCTGTTTTTT
clone size: once; J gene: TRBJ1-2; D gene: TRBD1; V gene: TRBV4-1; CDR3 protein: CASSQATGDYGYTF; CDR3 DNA: TGCGCCAGCAGCCAAGCGACAGGGGACTATGGCTACACCTTC
clone size: .; J gene: TRBJ1-6; D gene: .; V gene: TRBV5-6; CDR3 protein: CASRADGSYNSPLHF; CDR3 DNA: TGTGCCAGCAGGGCGGACGGGAGCTATAATTCACCCCTCCACTTT
clone size: once; J gene: TRBJ2-7; D gene: .; V gene: TRBV5-5; CDR3 protein: CASSLMSSGYEQYF; CDR3 DNA: TGTGCCAGCAGCTTGATGTCGTCTGGCTACGAGCAGTACTTC
clone size: .; J gene: TRBJ2-7; D gene: TRBD2; V gene: TRBV27; CDR3 protein: CASSLLHPVAGGTYEQYF; CDR3 DNA: TGTGCCAGCAGTTTACTTCACCCTGTAGCGGGAGGTACCTACGAGCAGTACTTC
clone size: once; J gene: TRBJ2-5; D gene: .; V gene: TRBV14; CDR3 protein: CASSRGLNRWVEETQYF; CDR3 DNA: TGTGCCAGCAGCCGCGGCCTAAATCGGTGGGTTGAAGAGACCCAGTACTTC
clone size: .; J gene: TRBJ1-4; D gene: .; V gene: TRBV4-1; CDR3 protein: CASSQDRGGGNEKLFF; CDR3 DNA: TGCGCCAGCAGCCAAGATCGCGGGGGAGGGAATGAAAAACTGTTTTTT
clone size: once; J gene: TRBJ2-7; D gene: .; V gene: TRBV5-4; CDR3 protein: CASSFGTGYEQYF; CDR3 DNA: TGTGCCAGCAGCTTCGGTACAGGTTACGAGCAGTACTTC
clone size: .; J gene: TRBJ1-1; D gene: .; V gene: TRBV19; CDR3 protein: CASSFRGTEAFF; CDR3 DNA: TGTGCCAGTAGTTTCAGAGGTACTGAAGCTTTCTTT
clone size: .; J gene: TRBJ1-4; D gene: .; V gene: TRBV30; CDR3 protein: CAWTKQGGRREKLFF; CDR3 DNA: TGTGCCTGGACTAAACAGGGAGGTAGAAGGGAAAAACTGTTTTTT
clone size: once; J gene: TRBJ2-1; D gene: .; V gene: TRBV11-2; CDR3 protein: CASSLGGRVNYNEQFF; CDR3 DNA: TGTGCCAGCAGCTTAGGGGGACGGGTAAATTACAATGAGCAGTTCTTC